Sequencing of this T cell receptor beta chain was carried out in a study of T cell responses to AZD1222 COVID-19 vaccine. TCRdb's table, derived via immunoSEQ multiplex PCR, lists solely in-frame clones and lacks some. The sample yields tens of thousands of clones, approximately 85% seen once. The sequence was collected from an adult who received the AZD1222 COVID-19 vaccine. The sequencing here drew on peripheral blood, taken 28 days after the second AZD1222 dose.

This chain's CDR3 is CASSLVRNYGYTF. The CDR3 DNA reads as TGTGCCAGCAGTTTAGTACGAAACTATGGCTACACCTTC. V usage is TRBV12-3 or TRBV12-4 and J usage is TRBJ1-2; D remains unclear. Trimming removed 1 base at V and 2 bases at J, with 5 bases between. CDR3 length: 13 amino acids.